This T cell receptor (beta chain) is drawn from a study of T cells expressing NK-cell markers. TCRdb re-called the 5' RACE reads and catalogs CDR3 proteins one per entry, DNA excluded. This sample lists 450,000 to 600,000 distinct CDR3 sequences; its ten largest clones have under 4.5%. The germline V gene encodes CDR1 SGHRS and CDR2 YFSETQ. This CDR3 region has 13 residues. The sequenced material came from blood T cells: a sorted CD56 or NKG2C T cell subset, CD4+ or CD8+ T cells, or bulk PBMC T cells (not recorded which). This TCR came from a young man in good health. This chain links TRBV5-1 with TRBJ1-2; TCRdb reports TRBD1, a call that lacks DNA to check it against. CDR3 in amino acids: CASSGPGQSGYTF.